The clone carrying this T cell receptor (beta chain) turned up a few times. The sample originates from a study of blood T cell repertoires in COVID-19. Across the study: Some COVID-19 samples were acute and others convalescent; all came from the United States, Italy and Spain. From T cells, B-cell-depleted T cells, or PBMCs came the material, which was cDNA or gDNA.

Germline CDR1 reads KGHDR; CDR2 reads SFDVKD. Trimming left V 3 bases short and J 0 bases short, with 11 bases between. CDR3 length: 16 amino acids. As originally analysed: For nucleated cells, counts were estimated from reference gene primer amplification. Measured with immunoSEQ multiplex PCR; TCRdb has only the in-frame clones, and not every one. V and J calls and clone size are as listed in that table; D and trimming were resolved from the DNA. The sample comprises 60,000 to 90,000 clones, around 67% of which are singletons, and approximately 2.8% rests with the top ten. This receptor was obtained from a human donor with acute or convalescent COVID-19. The donor label of this sample is uncertain. Sequencing was carried out using peripheral blood. The rearrangement joins TRBV24-1 to TRBJ2-1, with D possibly being TRBD1 (6 bases). Here the CDR3 DNA reads TGTGCCACCAGTGATACAGGGACAAGCTCCTACAATGAGCAGTTCTTC. It encodes CATSDTGTSSYNEQFF.